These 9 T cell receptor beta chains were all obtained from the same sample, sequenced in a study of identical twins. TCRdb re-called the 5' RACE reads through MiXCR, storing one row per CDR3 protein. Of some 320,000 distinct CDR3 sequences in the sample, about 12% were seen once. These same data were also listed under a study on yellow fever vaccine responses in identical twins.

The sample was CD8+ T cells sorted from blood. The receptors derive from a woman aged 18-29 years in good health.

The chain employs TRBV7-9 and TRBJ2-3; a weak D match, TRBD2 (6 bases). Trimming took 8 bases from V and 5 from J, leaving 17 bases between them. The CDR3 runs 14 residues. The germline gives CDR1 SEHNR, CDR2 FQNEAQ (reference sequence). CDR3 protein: CASCRGGLGDTQYF. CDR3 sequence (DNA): TGTGCCAGCTGTCGTGGGGGGTTGGGAGATACGCAGTATTTT. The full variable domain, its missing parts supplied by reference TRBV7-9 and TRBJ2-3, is DTGVSQNPRHKITKRGQNVTFRCDPISEHNRLYWYRQTLGQGPEFLTYFQNEAQLEKSRLLSDRFSAERPKGSFSTLEIQRTEQGDSAMYLCASCRGGLGDTQYFGPGTRLTVL.

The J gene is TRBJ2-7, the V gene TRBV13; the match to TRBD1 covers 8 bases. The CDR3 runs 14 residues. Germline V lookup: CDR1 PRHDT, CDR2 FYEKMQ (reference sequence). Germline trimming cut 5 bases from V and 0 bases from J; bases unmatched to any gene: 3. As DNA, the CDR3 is TGTGCCAGCAGCCGCGGACAGGGCTCCTACGAGCAGTACGTC. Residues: CASSRGQGSYEQYV.

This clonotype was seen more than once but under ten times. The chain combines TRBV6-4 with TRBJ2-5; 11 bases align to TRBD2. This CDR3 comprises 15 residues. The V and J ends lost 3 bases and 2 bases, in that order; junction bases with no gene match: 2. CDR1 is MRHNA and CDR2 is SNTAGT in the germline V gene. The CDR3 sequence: CASSETSGKQETQYF. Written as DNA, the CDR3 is TGTGCCAGCAGTGAGACTAGCGGGAAGCAAGAGACCCAGTACTTC.

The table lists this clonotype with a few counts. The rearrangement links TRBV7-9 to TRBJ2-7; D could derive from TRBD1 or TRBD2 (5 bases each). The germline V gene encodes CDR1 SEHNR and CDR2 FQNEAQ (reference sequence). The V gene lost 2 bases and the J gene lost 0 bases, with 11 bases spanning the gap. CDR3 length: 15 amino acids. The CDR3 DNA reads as TGTGCCAGCAGCTTAAGAGGGGTGAGCTCCTACGAGCAGTACTTC. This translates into CASSLRGVSSYEQYF.

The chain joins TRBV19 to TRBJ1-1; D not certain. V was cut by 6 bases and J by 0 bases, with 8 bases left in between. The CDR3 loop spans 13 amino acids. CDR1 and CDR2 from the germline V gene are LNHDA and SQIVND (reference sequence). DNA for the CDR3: TGTGCCAGTAGACGTGAGATGAACACTGAAGCTTTCTTT. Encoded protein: CASRREMNTEAFF.

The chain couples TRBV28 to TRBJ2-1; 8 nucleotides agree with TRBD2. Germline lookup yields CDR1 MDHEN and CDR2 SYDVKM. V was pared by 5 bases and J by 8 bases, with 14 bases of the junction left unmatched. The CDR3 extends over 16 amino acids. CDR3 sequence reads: CASSTRGGWVSDEQFF. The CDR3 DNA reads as TGTGCCAGCAGTACACGCGGGGGGTGGGTTTCGGATGAGCAGTTCTTC. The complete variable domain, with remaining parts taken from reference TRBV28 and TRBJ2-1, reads DVKVTQSSRYLVKRTGEKVFLECVQDMDHENMFWYRQDPGLGLRLIYFSYDVKMKEKGDIPEGYSVSREKKERFSLILESASTNQTSMYLCASSTRGGWVSDEQFFGPGTRLTVL.

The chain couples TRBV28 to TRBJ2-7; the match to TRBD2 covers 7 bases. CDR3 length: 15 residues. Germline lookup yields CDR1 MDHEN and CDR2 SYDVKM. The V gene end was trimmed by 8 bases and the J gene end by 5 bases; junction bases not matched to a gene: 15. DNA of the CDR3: TGTGCCAGCGGACCCTTTGCGGGAGTGACAGACGAGCAGTACTTC. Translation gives CASGPFAGVTDEQYF.

The CDR3 loop is CASSQETANYGYTF. CDR3 DNA: TGTGCCAGCAGCCAGGAGACAGCAAACTATGGCTACACCTTC. The rearrangement joins TRBV3-1 to TRBJ1-2, with D maybe TRBD1 (5 bases). Trimming left V 3 bases short and J 2 bases short, with 10 bases between. The germline V gene encodes CDR1 LGHDT and CDR2 YNNKEL (reference sequence). The CDR3 consists of 14 residues.

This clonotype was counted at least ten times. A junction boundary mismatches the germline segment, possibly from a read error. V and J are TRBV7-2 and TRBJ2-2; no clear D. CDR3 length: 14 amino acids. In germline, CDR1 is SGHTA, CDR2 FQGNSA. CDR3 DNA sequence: TGTGCCAGCAGTTTAGGGTCGAACACCGGGGAGCTGTTTTTT. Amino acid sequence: CASSLGSNTGELFF. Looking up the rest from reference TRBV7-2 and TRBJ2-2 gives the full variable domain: GAGVSQSPSNKVTEKGKDVELRCDPISGHTALYWYRQSLGQGLEFLIYFQGNSAPDKSGLPSDRFSAERTGGSVSTLTIQRTQQEDSAVYLCASSLGSNTGELFFGEGSRLTVL.